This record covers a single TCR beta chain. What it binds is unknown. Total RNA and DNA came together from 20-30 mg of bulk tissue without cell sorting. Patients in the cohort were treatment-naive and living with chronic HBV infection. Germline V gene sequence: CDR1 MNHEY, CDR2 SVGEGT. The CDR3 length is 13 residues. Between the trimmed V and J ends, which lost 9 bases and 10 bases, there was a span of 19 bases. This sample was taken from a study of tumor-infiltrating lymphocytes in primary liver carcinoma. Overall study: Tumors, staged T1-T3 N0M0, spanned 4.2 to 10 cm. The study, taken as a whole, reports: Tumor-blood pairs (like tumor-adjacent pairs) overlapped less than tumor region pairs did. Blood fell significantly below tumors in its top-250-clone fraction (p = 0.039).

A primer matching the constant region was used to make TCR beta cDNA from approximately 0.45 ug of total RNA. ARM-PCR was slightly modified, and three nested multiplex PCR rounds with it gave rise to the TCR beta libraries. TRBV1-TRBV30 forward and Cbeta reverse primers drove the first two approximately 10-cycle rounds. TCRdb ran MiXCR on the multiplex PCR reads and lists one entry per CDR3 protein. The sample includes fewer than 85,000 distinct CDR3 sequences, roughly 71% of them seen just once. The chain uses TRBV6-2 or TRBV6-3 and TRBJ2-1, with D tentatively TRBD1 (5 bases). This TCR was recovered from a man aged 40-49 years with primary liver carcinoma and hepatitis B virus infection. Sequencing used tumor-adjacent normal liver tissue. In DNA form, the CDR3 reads TGTGCCAGTCGAATTTACTGGGGCGAAGAGCAGTTCTTC. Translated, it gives CASRIYWGEEQFF.